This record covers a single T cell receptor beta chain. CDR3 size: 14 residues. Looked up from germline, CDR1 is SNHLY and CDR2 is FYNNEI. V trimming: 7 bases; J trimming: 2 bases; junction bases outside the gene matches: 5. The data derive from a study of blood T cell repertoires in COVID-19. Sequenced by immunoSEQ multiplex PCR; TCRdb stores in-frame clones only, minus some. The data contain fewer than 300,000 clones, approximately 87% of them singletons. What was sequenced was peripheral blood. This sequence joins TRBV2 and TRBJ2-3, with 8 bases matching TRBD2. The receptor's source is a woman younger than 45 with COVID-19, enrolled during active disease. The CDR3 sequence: CASNPGGPTDTQYF. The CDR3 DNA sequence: TGTGCCAGCAACCCGGGGGGGCCCACAGATACGCAGTATTTT.